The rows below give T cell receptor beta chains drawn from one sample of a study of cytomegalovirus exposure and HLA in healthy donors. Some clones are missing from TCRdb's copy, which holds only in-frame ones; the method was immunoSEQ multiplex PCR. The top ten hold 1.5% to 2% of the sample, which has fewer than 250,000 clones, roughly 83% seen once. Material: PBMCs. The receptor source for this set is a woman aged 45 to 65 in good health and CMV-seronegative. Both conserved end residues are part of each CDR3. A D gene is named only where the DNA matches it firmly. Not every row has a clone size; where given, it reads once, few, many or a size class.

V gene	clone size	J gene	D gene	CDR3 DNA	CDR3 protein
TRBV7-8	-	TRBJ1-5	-	TGTGCCAGCAGCTTAGCGCGAACCGGGGTTAATCAGCCCCAGCATTTT	CASSLARTGVNQPQHF
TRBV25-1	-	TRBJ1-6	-	TGTGCCAGCCGAAGGACAGAGAATTCACCCCTCCACTTT	CASRRTENSPLHF
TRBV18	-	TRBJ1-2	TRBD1	TGTGCCAGCTCACGCCGACAGGGAGCGGATGGCTACACCTTC	CASSRRQGADGYTF
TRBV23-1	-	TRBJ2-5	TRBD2	TGCGCCAGCACCACCCCGGGACTAGCGGGCGGGGAGACCCAGTACTTC	CASTTPGLAGGETQYF
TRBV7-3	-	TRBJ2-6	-	TGTGCCAGCAGCTTAAGTCCCCCGACAGGGGCCAACGTCCTGACTTTC	CASSLSPPTGANVLTF
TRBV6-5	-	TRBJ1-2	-	TGTGCCAGCAGTTCGACTTCATATGGCTACACCTTC	CASSSTSYGYTF
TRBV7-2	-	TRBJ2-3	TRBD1	TGTGCCAGCAGCTTCAGGGGGCTATCCCTCACAGATACGCAGTATTTT	CASSFRGLSLTDTQYF
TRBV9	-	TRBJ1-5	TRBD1	TGTGCCAGCAGCGCTGGGACAGGGGTCGGCAATCAGCCCCAGCATTTT	CASSAGTGVGNQPQHF
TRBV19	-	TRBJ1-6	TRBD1	TGTGCCAGTAGTATAGCCTTGCTCCCTACAGGGGCTTGGGATAATTCACCCCTCCACTTT	CASSIALLPTGAWDNSPLHF
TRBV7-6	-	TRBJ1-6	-	TGTGCCAGCAGCTTGTCCGGGAGTAATTCACCCCTCCACTTT	CASSLSGSNSPLHF
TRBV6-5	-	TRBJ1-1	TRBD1	TGTGCCAGCAGTTACTCGAATCGACAGGGTGAAGCTTTCTTT	CASSYSNRQGEAFF
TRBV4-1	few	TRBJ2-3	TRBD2	TGCGCCAGCAGCCAAGTGCTAGCGGTAATATATACGCAGTATTTT	CASSQVLAVIYTQYF
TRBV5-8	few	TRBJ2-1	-	TGTGCCAGCAGCCATATCTTGGACAGTTACAATGAGCAGTTCTTC	CASSHILDSYNEQFF
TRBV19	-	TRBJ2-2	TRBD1	TGTGCCAGTAGTAGAGGGACAGGGGCTAACACCGGGGAGCTGTTTTTT	CASSRGTGANTGELFF
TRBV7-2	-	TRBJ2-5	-	TGTGCCAGCAGCCGCCGCGGTGAAGTCGGAGAGACCCAGTACTTC	CASSRRGEVGETQYF
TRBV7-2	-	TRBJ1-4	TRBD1	TGTGCCAGCAGCTCGACAGGGAGGTGGACTAATGAAAAACTGTTTTTT	CASSSTGRWTNEKLFF
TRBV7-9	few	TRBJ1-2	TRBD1	TGTGCCAGCAGTCAAAATACAGGGGGCGCGAGTGGCTACACCTTC	CASSQNTGGASGYTF
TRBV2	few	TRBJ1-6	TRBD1	TGTGCCAGCATTTGGGGACAGGGTTTTAATTCACCCCTCCACTTT	CASIWGQGFNSPLHF
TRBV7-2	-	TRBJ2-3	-	TGTGCCAGCAGCTTTCAAACAGATACGCAGTATTTT	CASSFQTDTQYF
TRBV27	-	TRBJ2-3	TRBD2	TGTGCCAGCAGTTTATATGCGGGGACTATCACAGATACGCAGTATTTT	CASSLYAGTITDTQYF
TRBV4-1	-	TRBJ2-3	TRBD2	TGCGCCAGCAGCCTTACCGGGACTAGCGGGGGAGATACGCAGTATTTT	CASSLTGTSGGDTQYF
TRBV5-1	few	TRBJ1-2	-	TGCGCCAGCAGCCCAACAGCCAACTATGGCTACACCTTC	CASSPTANYGYTF
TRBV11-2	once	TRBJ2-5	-	TGTGCCAGCAGCCTTTCTAGGGAGACCCAGTACTTC	CASSLSRETQYF
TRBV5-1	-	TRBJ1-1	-	TGCGCCAGCAGCCGGAGCTTGAACACTGAAGCTTTCTTT	CASSRSLNTEAFF
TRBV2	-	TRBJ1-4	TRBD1	TGTGCCAGCACCTGGGACAGGGCTCCTGAAAAACTGTTTTTT	CASTWDRAPEKLFF
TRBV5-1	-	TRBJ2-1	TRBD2	TGCGCCAGCAGCAACGGGACTAGCGGGTCCCAGTTCTTC	CASSNGTSGSQFF
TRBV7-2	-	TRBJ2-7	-	TGTGCCAGCAGCTCGCGGATGGACAGCAAATACTACGAGCAGTACTTC	CASSSRMDSKYYEQYF
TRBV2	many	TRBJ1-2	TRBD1	TGTGCCAGCAGGACAGGGGTCGTGGGGAGGTATGGCTACACCTTC	CASRTGVVGRYGYTF
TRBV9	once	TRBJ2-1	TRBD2	TGTGCCAGCAGCGTAGGTGGTAGCGGGAGCCGTGGGAATGAGCAGTTCTTC	CASSVGGSGSRGNEQFF
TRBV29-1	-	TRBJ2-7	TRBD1	TGCAGCGTTGATACCGGGACAGAATACGAGCAGTACTTC	CSVDTGTEYEQYF
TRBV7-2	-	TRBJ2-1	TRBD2	TGTGCCAGCACGGTTACAGGGACTAGAAAGATCGATGAGCAGTTCTTC	CASTVTGTRKIDEQFF
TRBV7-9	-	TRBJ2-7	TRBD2	TGTTCCAGCAGCAGATCCGGGACTAACTACTACGAGCAGTACTTC	CSSSRSGTNYYEQYF
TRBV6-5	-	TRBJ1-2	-	TGTGCCAGCAGCCGACAACAGGGCCTTCTCTATGGCTACACCTTC	CASSRQQGLLYGYTF